The 14 T cell receptor beta chains given below trace back to one sample, sequenced in a study of blood T cell repertoires in COVID-19. The data were produced by immunoSEQ multiplex PCR, yet TCRdb's version contains in-frame clones alone and is incomplete. The table has 110,000 to 150,000 clones, about nine tenths seen once. The specimen sequenced was peripheral blood. The receptor set was obtained from a middle-aged man with active or convalescent COVID-19.

The gene calls are TRBV6-2 or TRBV6-3 and TRBJ2-7, with TRBD1 matching over 8 bases. CDR1 is MNHEY and CDR2 is SVGEGT in the germline V gene. The CDR3 contains 14 residues. The J segment lost 5 bases and the V segment lost 0 bases, leaving 3 bases of the junction unmatched. CDR3 protein: CASSYSNRGDEQYF. The CDR3 DNA is TGTGCCAGCAGTTACTCGAACAGGGGGGACGAGCAGTACTTC.

J is TRBJ1-1 and V is TRBV19, with D maybe TRBD1 (5 bases). The germline V gene has CDR1 LNHDA and CDR2 SQIVND (reference sequence). The V and J ends lost 3 bases and 6 bases respectively, with 17 bases between them. The CDR3 has 15 amino acids. The CDR3 nucleotides are TGTGCCAGTAGTATCGGGACCGCGGGGGTGGCTGAAGCTTTCTTT. Translating gives CASSIGTAGVAEAFF.

The J gene is TRBJ2-1, the V gene TRBV9, with D tentatively TRBD1 (5 bases). CDR3 size: 15 residues. V lost 2 bases and J lost 6, with 15 bases in between. Germline V gene sequence: CDR1 SGDLS, CDR2 YYNGEE. For the CDR3, the DNA is TGTGCCAGCAGCGTGCAGGCAGGGCAGATCAATGAGCAGTTCTTC. Its translation is CASSVQAGQINEQFF.

V is TRBV25-1 and J is TRBJ2-1, with a tentative D call TRBD2 (6 bases). With 0 bases removed from V and 6 bases from J, the gap between germline ends came to 12 bases. Germline assignment: CDR1 MGHDK and CDR2 SYGVNS. There are 15 residues in the CDR3. CDR3 protein: CASSEYGGLLNEQFF. CDR3 bases: TGTGCCAGCAGTGAATATGGGGGACTTCTCAATGAGCAGTTCTTC.

The V call is TRBV16, the J call TRBJ1-3, with 10 bases lining up with TRBD1. V lost 4 bases and J lost 5; bases outside the gene matches: 5. CDR3 length: 15 amino acids. CDR1 and CDR2 from the germline V gene are KGHSY and FQNENV. CDR3 bases: TGTGCCAGCAGCCGTCCGGGACAGGGGAGAAACACCATATATTTT. Amino acid sequence: CASSRPGQGRNTIYF.

The chain recombines TRBV6-5 with TRBJ1-1, with D uncertain. Trimming removed 7 bases from V and 0 bases from J, with 15 bases in between. Germline CDR1 reads MNHEY; CDR2 reads SVGAGI. The CDR3 is 15 amino acids. CDR3 amino acids: CASTRLGRLNTEAFF. The CDR3 DNA reads TGTGCCAGCACCCGGCTGGGGAGATTGAACACTGAAGCTTTCTTT.

This chain links TRBV7-2 with TRBJ1-5; unclear D gene. Germline values: CDR1 SGHTA, CDR2 FQGNSA. V lost 5 bases and J 0 bases, leaving 11 bases between the germline ends. The CDR3 is 15 amino acids. CDR3 coding DNA: TGTGCCAGCAGCCGCGGGCTAGGTAGCAATCAGCCCCAGCATTTT. Its protein product is CASSRGLGSNQPQHF. Using reference TRBV7-2 and TRBJ1-5 for the parts outside the CDR3, the full variable domain is GAGVSQSPSNKVTEKGKDVELRCDPISGHTALYWYRQSLGQGLEFLIYFQGNSAPDKSGLPSDRFSAERTGGSVSTLTIQRTQQEDSAVYLCASSRGLGSNQPQHFGDGTRLSIL.

The rearrangement links TRBV5-1 to TRBJ2-6, with D perhaps TRBD1 (5 bases). The V end lost 2 bases, the J end lost 1 base, and 10 bases lay between the germline ends. The germline V gene has CDR1 SGHRS and CDR2 YFSETQ. This CDR3 is 16 amino acids long. The DNA for the CDR3 is TGCGCCAGCAGCTTATACAGGTTTTCTGGGGCCAACGTCCTGACTTTC. It yields the protein CASSLYRFSGANVLTF. Looking up the rest from reference TRBV5-1 and TRBJ2-6 gives the full variable domain: KAGVTQTPRYLIKTRGQQVTLSCSPISGHRSVSWYQQTPGQGLQFLFEYFSETQRNKGNFPGRFSGRQFSNSRSEMNVSTLELGDSALYLCASSLYRFSGANVLTFGAGSRLTVL.

This chain joins TRBV4-3 and TRBJ1-2; 9 nucleotides agree with TRBD1. Germline values: CDR1 LGHNA, CDR2 YSLEER. The CDR3 totals 15 residues. V lost 4 bases to trimming and J lost 4 bases; unmatched junction nucleotides: 7. Here the CDR3 DNA reads TGCGCCAGCAGCCGGGACCGGGACAGGGTCTATGGCTACACCTTC. It yields the protein CASSRDRDRVYGYTF.

V and J are TRBV29-1 and TRBJ2-5, with D possibly matching TRBD1 (5 bases). The CDR3 loop spans 13 amino acids. Germline V lookup: CDR1 SQVTM, CDR2 ANQGSEA. Trimming took 3 bases from V and 4 from J, leaving 12 bases between them. CDR3 loop: CSVDGSQGETQYF. In nucleotides, the CDR3 is TGCAGCGTTGATGGGTCGCAGGGAGAGACCCAGTACTTC.

This rearrangement joins TRBV14 to TRBJ1-1; 8 bases agree with TRBD1. CDR1 SGHDN and CDR2 FVKESK come from the germline V gene. The V and J ends lost 6 bases and 6 bases, in that order; junction bases with no gene match: 9. The CDR3 is 14 residues long. This CDR3 reads CASSLGQGVAEAFF. The CDR3 DNA reads TGTGCCAGCAGTCTTGGACAGGGTGTGGCTGAAGCTTTCTTT.

The chain has TRBV6-1 and TRBJ1-3; TRBD1 matches 12 bases. V lost 2 bases to trimming and J lost 0 bases; unmatched junction nucleotides: 5. Per germline, CDR1 MNHNS and CDR2 SASEGT. The CDR3 runs to 18 residues. CDR3 bases: TGTGCCAGCAGTGAACCTGGGACAGGGGGCCTCTCTGGAAACACCATATATTTT. The encoded protein is CASSEPGTGGLSGNTIYF.

J is TRBJ2-2 and V is TRBV19; TRBD1 is a possible D gene (5 bases). Germline values: CDR1 LNHDA, CDR2 SQIVND (reference sequence). The CDR3 runs 13 residues. The V gene lost 6 bases and the J gene lost 2 bases, with 7 bases spanning the gap. The CDR3 bases are TGTGCCAGTAGCAGGGAAAACACCGGGGAGCTGTTTTTT. Encoded protein: CASSRENTGELFF.

The chain uses TRBV19 and TRBJ2-7; D may be TRBD2 (5 bases). The CDR3 sequence is 15 residues long. V was pared by 4 bases and J by 0 bases, with 13 bases between. CDR1 is LNHDA, CDR2 SQIVND, per germline (reference sequence). The CDR3 DNA is TGTGCCAGTAGTAGTCGGGATTCTCCCTCCTACGAGCAGTACTTC. This sequence encodes CASSSRDSPSYEQYF.